This T cell receptor beta chain was captured by sequencing in a study of molecular identifiers for immune sequencing clone quantification. TCRdb re-called the PCR reads with MiXCR, one entry per CDR3 protein. The data show 100,000 or so distinct CDR3 sequences, roughly a third seen once. This clonotype has more than one count but fewer than ten. The sample comprised naive CD8+ T cells from blood, with Jurkat cell RNA spiked in. Described subset: FACS-sorted CD8+CD4-CCR7+CD45RA+ naive T cells. The sequence was collected from a human donor in good health. Some libraries in this study had Jurkat cell RNA spiked in.

The CDR3 region is CASKGGNTDTQYF. The CDR3 DNA reads as TGTGCCAGCAAAGGGGGCAACACAGATACGCAGTATTTT. The chain links TRBV11-3 to TRBJ2-3; 7 bases are a match to TRBD1. CDR1 is SGHNT and CDR2 is YENEEA in the germline V gene. V shed 7 bases and J 2 bases; nucleotides not matched to a gene: 3. The CDR3 runs 13 residues.